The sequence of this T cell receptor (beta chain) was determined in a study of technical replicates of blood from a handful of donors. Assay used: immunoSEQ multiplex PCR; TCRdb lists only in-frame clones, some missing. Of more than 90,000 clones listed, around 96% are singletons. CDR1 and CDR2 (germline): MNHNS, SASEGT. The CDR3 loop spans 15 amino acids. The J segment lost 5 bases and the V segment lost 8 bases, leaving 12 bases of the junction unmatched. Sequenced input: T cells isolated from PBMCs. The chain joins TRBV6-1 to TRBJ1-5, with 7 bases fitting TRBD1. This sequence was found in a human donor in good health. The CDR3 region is CASDPGQLLDQPQHF. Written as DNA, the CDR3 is TGTGCCAGCGACCCGGGACAGCTATTGGATCAGCCCCAGCATTTT.